Following are 22 T cell receptor beta chains from one sample sequenced in a study of T cells after yellow fever vaccination. TCRdb fed the 5' RACE reads into MiXCR, producing one record per CDR3 protein. This sample has nearly 550,000 distinct CDR3 sequences; about 19% occur once, and the top ten carry roughly an eighth. Sequencing was performed on PBMCs, taken 15 days after the yellow fever booster vaccination. All receptors come from a man aged 25-45 years who received the YFV17D yellow fever vaccine.

This clonotype was seen only a few times. The chain is built from TRBV7-9 and TRBJ2-3, with 12 nucleotides matching TRBD2. The CDR3 totals 15 residues. Germline V lookup: CDR1 SEHNR, CDR2 FQNEAQ (reference sequence). The ends lost 5 bases at V and 4 bases at J; junction bases unmatched: 4. Here the CDR3 DNA reads TGTGCCAGCAGCCGGACTAGCGGGATTCCAGATACGCAGTATTTT. Translating gives CASSRTSGIPDTQYF.

This chain joins TRBV3-1 and TRBJ1-1; 8 positions match TRBD1. The length of the CDR3 is 15 residues. Looked up from germline, CDR1 is LGHDT and CDR2 is YNNKEL (reference sequence). J was trimmed by 1 base and V by 2 bases; bases with no gene match: 3. The CDR3 reads CASSQKGQGNTEAFF. CDR3 nucleotide sequence: TGTGCCAGCAGCCAAAAAGGACAGGGGAACACTGAAGCTTTCTTT.

The genes are TRBV7-2 and TRBJ2-7; perhaps TRBD2 as D (6 bases). The ends were cut back, 8 bases at V and 2 bases at J, with 16 bases in the middle. Germline values: CDR1 SGHTA, CDR2 FQGNSA. This CDR3 has 14 amino acids. In DNA, the CDR3 is TGTGCCAGCGCCGGGAGCGGGTCCCCCTACGAGCAGTACTTC. Protein: CASAGSGSPYEQYF.

J is TRBJ2-7 and V is TRBV5-1; 9 bases align to TRBD2. There are 15 residues in the CDR3. V lost 4 bases to trimming and J lost 2 bases; unmatched junction nucleotides: 7. Germline loops: CDR1 SGHRS, CDR2 YFSETQ. CDR3 sequence reads: CASSKGTSKAYEQYF. The DNA of the CDR3 is TGCGCCAGCAGCAAGGGGACTAGCAAAGCCTACGAGCAGTACTTC.

This CDR3 is CASSLASGREETQYF. Written as DNA, the CDR3 is TGTGCCAGCAGCTTAGCTAGCGGGAGGGAAGAGACCCAGTACTTC. The rearrangement uses TRBV7-8 and TRBJ2-5; TRBD2 aligns across 11 bases. Germline lookup yields CDR1 SGHVS and CDR2 FQNEAQ. The CDR3 runs to 15 residues. V trimming: 0 bases; J trimming: 3 bases; junction bases outside the gene matches: 0.

This clonotype was found a few times. The chain combines TRBV5-1 with TRBJ1-2; 7 bases map to TRBD1. Unmatched junction bases numbered 9, after V lost 4 bases and J lost 6 bases. The CDR3 is 14 residues long. The germline CDR1 and CDR2 sequences are SGHRS and YFSETQ. CDR3 sequence reads: CASSPAGQGDGYTF. The CDR3 DNA reads TGCGCCAGCAGCCCGGCCGGTCAGGGGGATGGCTACACCTTC.

This chain's CDR3 is CASSRGVSGANVLTF. As DNA, the CDR3 is TGTGCCAGCAGCAGAGGAGTGTCTGGGGCCAACGTCCTGACTTTC. The J gene is TRBJ2-6, the V gene TRBV6-1; D is uncertain. The ends were cut back, 6 bases at V and 1 base at J, with 10 bases in the middle. Looked up from germline, CDR1 is MNHNS and CDR2 is SASEGT. This CDR3 spans 15 amino acids.

V gene TRBV7-9 combines with J gene TRBJ2-1, with 14 bases matching TRBD2. Germline CDR1 reads SEHNR; CDR2 reads FQNEAQ (reference sequence). The CDR3 totals 16 residues. The ends lost 1 base at V and 6 bases at J; junction bases unmatched: 2. This CDR3 is CASSLVGLAGVNEQFF. The CDR3 bases are TGTGCCAGCAGCTTAGTGGGACTAGCGGGAGTCAATGAGCAGTTCTTC.

This sequence joins TRBV10-2 and TRBJ2-4; 8 nucleotides agree with TRBD2. From germline, CDR1 is WSHSY and CDR2 SAAADI. This CDR3 comprises 15 residues. With 4 bases clipped from V and 4 bases from J, the junction kept 6 bases outside the gene matches. The CDR3 DNA reads TGCGCCAGCAGTGGGAGGGCTAGCGGGAAAAACATTCAGTACTTC. It specifies CASSGRASGKNIQYF.

There are a few counts of this clonotype. The V gene is TRBV5-1, the J gene TRBJ2-3, with TRBD2 matching over 13 bases. The CDR3 loop spans 13 amino acids. The germline CDR1 and CDR2 sequences are SGHRS and YFSETQ. V was clipped by 4 bases and J by 14 bases; unmatched bases: 7. CDR3 loop: CASSEGLAGVLYF. Here the CDR3 DNA reads TGCGCCAGCAGCGAAGGACTAGCGGGAGTCCTGTATTTT.

This clonotype was found a few times. The chain employs TRBV6-4 and TRBJ2-2; TRBD1 agrees at 9 bases. V shed 3 bases, J shed 5 bases, and the junction held 4 bases outside the gene matches. Germline loops: CDR1 MRHNA, CDR2 SNTAGT. The CDR3 runs to 15 residues. CDR3 coding DNA: TGTGCCAGCAGTGAAAGACAGGGGGTTACCGGGGAGCTGTTTTTT. Translating it yields CASSERQGVTGELFF.

This clonotype was detected a few times. The chain has TRBV5-1 and TRBJ1-4; 9 nucleotides agree with TRBD1. The germline V gene has CDR1 SGHRS and CDR2 YFSETQ. Trimming at V came to 4 bases and at J to 8 bases, leaving 9 bases not matched to a gene. The CDR3 totals 15 residues. The CDR3 region has the DNA TGCGCCAGCAGCGTCGAACAGGGGGCTAGGGAAAAACTGTTTTTT. Translating gives CASSVEQGAREKLFF.

This clonotype was seen only a few times. The chain combines TRBV20-1 with TRBJ2-1; a weak D match, TRBD2 (6 bases). V lost 0 bases and J 15 bases, leaving 15 bases between the germline ends. Per the germline V gene, CDR1 is DFQATT and CDR2 is SNEGSKA (reference sequence). CDR3 length: 12 residues. The CDR3 here is CSARDLGGSPFF. In DNA form, the CDR3 reads TGCAGTGCTAGAGATCTAGGAGGGAGCCCGTTCTTC.

The rearrangement links TRBV18 to TRBJ2-5; TRBD2 agrees at 7 bases. CDR3 length equals 15 residues. Trimming at V came to 0 bases and at J to 1 base, leaving 2 bases not matched to a gene. CDR1 and CDR2 from the germline V gene are KGHSH and LQKENI. Here the CDR3 DNA reads TGTGCCAGCTCACCACCCGCTAGCGGCCAAGAGACCCAGTACTTC. It specifies CASSPPASGQETQYF.

The gene calls are TRBV5-6 and TRBJ1-5, with D possibly being TRBD1 (5 bases). This CDR3 contains 15 residues. The germline V and J ends were trimmed by 1 base and 4 bases, with 12 bases remaining between them. CDR1 and CDR2 (germline): SGHDT, YYEEEE. The chain's CDR3 is CASSLSLGVNQPQHF. CDR3 sequence (DNA): TGTGCCAGCAGCTTGAGTCTAGGGGTAAATCAGCCCCAGCATTTT.

V is TRBV7-2 and J is TRBJ2-6, with TRBD1 identical over 8 bases. The CDR3 runs 17 residues. The germline V gene encodes CDR1 SGHTA and CDR2 FQGNSA. V dropped 6 bases and J dropped 4; count of bases not matched to a gene: 11. CDR3 nucleotide sequence: TGTGCCAGCAGGGCCGGGACAGGTTCCTCCGGGGCCAACGTCCTGACTTTC. Its translation is CASRAGTGSSGANVLTF.

Comments on this clonotype: Relative to the germline gene, one junction end is altered; a read error may explain this. The chain links TRBV20-1 to TRBJ2-7, with 12 positions matching TRBD2. This CDR3 spans 14 amino acids. CDR1 DFQATT and CDR2 SNEGSKA come from the germline V gene (reference sequence). The CDR3: CNARDTSGRFEQYF. CDR3 in DNA: TGCAATGCTAGAGATACTAGCGGGAGGTTCGAGCAGTACTTC.

This clonotype was observed a few times. The V gene is TRBV2, the J gene TRBJ1-1; 10 bases agree with TRBD1. The CDR3 consists of 15 residues. V trimming: 6 bases; J trimming: 5 bases; junction bases outside the gene matches: 9. Germline loops: CDR1 SNHLY, CDR2 FYNNEI. CDR3 amino acids: CASRAGQGMRTEAFF. The CDR3 nucleotides are TGTGCCAGCAGAGCGGGACAGGGGATGAGAACTGAAGCTTTCTTT.

CDR3 coding DNA: TGTGCCAGCCAACTCCGGGAGTACACCGGGGAGCTGTTTTTT. Amino acids: CASQLREYTGELFF. J is TRBJ2-2 and V is TRBV12-3 or TRBV12-4; D possibly corresponds to TRBD2 (6 bases). The ends were cut back, 8 bases at V and 3 bases at J, with 13 bases in the middle. The CDR3 consists of 14 residues.

This clonotype was observed a few times. The chain couples TRBV2 to TRBJ2-1; D possibly corresponds to TRBD2 (5 bases). The germline V and J ends were trimmed by 4 bases and 4 bases, with 17 bases remaining between them. The V gene's germline CDR1 is SNHLY and CDR2 FYNNEI. This CDR3 contains 16 residues. The chain's CDR3 is CASSGGTARGYNEQFF. The CDR3 bases are TGTGCCAGCAGTGGAGGAACCGCCCGCGGGTACAATGAGCAGTTCTTC.

The gene calls are TRBV10-3 and TRBJ2-3; no definite D call. The V end lost 0 bases, the J end lost 3 bases, and 4 bases lay between the germline ends. This CDR3 has 13 amino acids. Per the germline V gene, CDR1 is ENHRY and CDR2 is SYGVKD. The CDR3 coding sequence is TGTGCCATCAGTGAGTCAGGAACAGATACGCAGTATTTT. Translating it yields CAISESGTDTQYF.

The DNA for the CDR3 is TGTGCCAGCAGTGTGGGCGAGGACTTCACAGATACGCAGTATTTT. Translating gives CASSVGEDFTDTQYF. The chain couples TRBV27 to TRBJ2-3; a possible D gene is TRBD2 (5 bases). The length of the CDR3 is 15 residues. Germline V gives CDR1 MNHEY, CDR2 SMNVEV (reference sequence). Trimming shortened V by 5 bases and J by 2 bases, and 14 bases separated the two germline ends.